The entry below describes one T cell receptor beta chain. The antigen remains undetermined. This sample was included in a study of T cell repertoires in cytomegalovirus infection. TCRdb fed the reads into MiXCR, producing one record per CDR3 protein. The sample lists 69,000 or so distinct CDR3 sequences; 28% were seen once. Regarding the study as a whole: CMV-specific TCR beta clonotypes restricted by HLA-C dominated the ex vivo response.

Sequencing was performed on CD8+ T cells from cultured PBMCs, taken from culture after CMV antigen stimulation. The receptor was isolated from a human donor in good health (CMV status not recorded). Some clones in this sample may be carry-over from other donors' samples.

CDR3 nucleotides: TGCAGCGTTGAGGGACAGGACCCGTACGAGCAGTACTTC. Amino acids: CSVEGQDPYEQYF. This chain connects TRBV29-1 to TRBJ2-7, with TRBD1 matching over 8 bases. The CDR3 runs 13 residues. Germline V gene sequence: CDR1 SQVTM, CDR2 ANQGSEA. The ends lost 3 bases at V and 4 bases at J; junction bases unmatched: 5.